A selection of T cell receptor beta chains follows, all from one sample in a study of cytomegalovirus exposure and HLA in healthy donors. TCRdb's copy holds only in-frame clones and misses some; the assay was immunoSEQ multiplex PCR. This sample yields roughly 120,000 clones, of which roughly 80% are seen a single time; about 11% belongs to the top ten. The sequenced sample was PBMCs. All receptors come from a male donor in good health and CMV-seropositive. Both conserved end residues are part of each CDR3. D genes are given only for firm matches. Clone size is stated in some rows and not others, as once, few, many or a class when expanded.

size	J	D	V	CDR3	DNA
.	TRBJ2-7	TRBD2	TRBV11-2	CASSTRLAGPYEQYF	TGTGCCAGCAGCACCCGACTAGCGGGCCCCTACGAGCAGTACTTC
.	TRBJ2-5	.	TRBV4-3	CASSQAREETQYF	TGCGCCAGCAGCCAGGCCAGGGAAGAGACCCAGTACTTC
.	TRBJ1-6	TRBD1	TRBV30	CAWRTGTADSPLHF	TGTGCCTGGAGGACCGGGACAGCCGATTCACCCCTCCACTTT
.	TRBJ2-1	TRBD2	TRBV5-4	CASALAGGDNEQFF	TGTGCCAGCGCCCTAGCGGGAGGTGACAATGAGCAGTTCTTC
.	TRBJ2-1	.	TRBV16	CASSQHRGNNEQFF	TGTGCCAGCAGCCAACACCGAGGAAACAATGAGCAGTTCTTC
.	TRBJ2-7	.	TRBV7-2	CASSFLGVPYEQYF	TGTGCCAGCAGCTTCCTCGGGGTCCCCTACGAGCAGTACTTC
.	TRBJ2-4	.	TRBV11-2	CASSLESRNIQYF	TGTGCCAGCAGCTTAGAGTCCAGAAACATTCAGTACTTC
.	TRBJ1-2	.	TRBV28	CASSSGFRGYTF	TGTGCCAGCAGTTCCGGGTTCCGTGGCTACACCTTC
few	TRBJ2-2	.	TRBV5-6	CASSLIGAGTGELFF	TGTGCCAGCAGCTTGATAGGGGCCGGCACCGGGGAGCTGTTTTTT
.	TRBJ2-3	.	TRBV7-2	CASSYRPGDLSTDTQYF	TGTGCCAGCAGCTATCGTCCAGGGGACCTTAGCACAGATACGCAGTATTTT
.	TRBJ1-3	.	TRBV5-1	CASSLVRGNTIYF	TGCGCCAGCAGCTTAGTGCGCGGAAACACCATATATTTT
.	TRBJ1-5	TRBD1	TRBV5-6	CASSSVKGAVNQPQHF	TGTGCCAGCAGCTCAGTAAAGGGGGCGGTCAATCAGCCCCAGCATTTT
few	TRBJ1-5	.	TRBV6-5	CASRGRGESNQPQHF	TGTGCCAGCAGGGGCAGGGGAGAAAGCAATCAGCCCCAGCATTTT
.	TRBJ2-7	TRBD2	TRBV5-1	CASSLESSGISYEQYF	TGCGCCAGCAGCTTGGAGTCCAGCGGGATCTCCTACGAGCAGTACTTC
.	TRBJ1-1	.	TRBV7-2	CASSFAGRSRSQAFF	TGTGCCAGCAGCTTCGCGGGTAGGTCCAGATCCCAAGCTTTCTTT
few	TRBJ1-2	TRBD1	TRBV28	CASSLTRDRGFYGYTF	TGTGCCAGCAGTCTTACCCGGGACAGGGGATTCTATGGCTACACCTTC
once	TRBJ2-1	TRBD1	TRBV29-1	CSVEGLGFLDRGLINEQFF	TGCAGCGTTGAAGGATTGGGGTTCCTCGACAGGGGATTAATCAATGAGCAGTTCTTC
.	TRBJ2-7	TRBD2	TRBV28	CASIAGGTYEQYF	TGTGCCAGCATAGCGGGAGGAACCTACGAGCAGTACTTC
few	TRBJ1-5	.	TRBV28	CASNSRWGHNQPQHF	TGTGCCAGCAACTCCCGGTGGGGGCATAATCAGCCCCAGCATTTT
.	TRBJ2-1	.	TRBV5-6	CASSFTKPQYNEQFF	TGTGCCAGCAGCTTCACTAAACCGCAGTACAATGAGCAGTTCTTC
.	TRBJ2-3	.	TRBV14	CASSPRGDTQYF	TGTGCCAGCAGCCCCAGGGGAGATACGCAGTATTTT
.	TRBJ2-7	.	TRBV5-6	CASSLPFGSPEQYF	TGTGCCAGCAGCTTGCCATTTGGCAGTCCCGAGCAGTACTTC
.	TRBJ2-5	.	TRBV30	CAWSVGPGQETQYF	TGTGCCTGGAGTGTAGGTCCGGGACAAGAGACCCAGTACTTC
.	TRBJ2-7	TRBD1	TRBV5-4	CASSLTGGVFYEQYF	TGTGCCAGCAGCCTAACAGGGGGCGTCTTCTACGAGCAGTACTTC
.	TRBJ2-7	.	TRBV7-2	CASSLGLIYEQYF	TGTGCCAGCAGCTTGGGACTTATCTACGAGCAGTACTTC
.	TRBJ2-7	.	TRBV19	CATQVVFGAANSYEQYF	TGTGCCACCCAAGTTGTTTTTGGGGCTGCGAACTCCTACGAGCAGTACTTC
few	TRBJ2-7	.	TRBV7-2	CASSPVQGNEQYF	TGTGCCAGCAGCCCAGTCCAGGGTAATGAGCAGTACTTC
.	TRBJ1-4	TRBD1	TRBV28	CASRTGTGLEKLFF	TGTGCCAGCAGAACCGGGACAGGGCTTGAAAAACTGTTTTTT
.	TRBJ2-1	TRBD2	TRBV9	CASSVGGSNYEQFF	TGTGCCAGCAGCGTAGGCGGGAGTAACTATGAGCAGTTCTTC
.	TRBJ2-5	TRBD1	TRBV7-6	CASSAGDSQETQYF	TGTGCCAGCAGCGCAGGGGACAGCCAAGAGACCCAGTACTTC
once	TRBJ2-2	.	TRBV7-9	CASTQASGELFF	TGTGCCAGCACCCAGGCGAGCGGGGAGCTGTTTTTT
.	TRBJ2-7	.	TRBV30	CAWSVGRGPYEQYF	TGTGCCTGGAGTGTGGGGCGCGGCCCCTACGAGCAGTACTTC
.	TRBJ1-5	.	TRBV13	CASSPRSPQHF	TGTGCCAGCAGCCCCCGGTCGCCCCAGCATTTT
.	TRBJ2-1	.	TRBV28	CASSLSSYNEQFF	TGTGCCAGCAGCCTTAGCTCCTACAATGAGCAGTTCTTC
.	TRBJ1-5	.	TRBV28	CASSLRRAGQPQHF	TGTGCCAGCAGTTTAAGGAGGGCTGGGCAGCCCCAGCATTTT
.	TRBJ2-7	.	TRBV5-3	CARSLGHSILPEQYF	TGTGCCAGAAGCTTGGGTCACTCGATCTTACCCGAGCAGTACTTC
once	TRBJ1-2	.	TRBV28	CASSPTGNYGYTF	TGTGCCAGCAGTCCCACAGGGAACTATGGCTACACCTTC
.	TRBJ1-2	TRBD1	TRBV29-1	CSVEDRPGGYGYTF	TGCAGCGTTGAAGATCGCCCAGGGGGATATGGCTACACCTTC
large	TRBJ2-7	TRBD2	TRBV6-6	CASSYLGGPSGEQYF	TGTGCCAGCAGTTACCTGGGAGGGCCCTCGGGCGAGCAGTACTTC
.	TRBJ2-3	.	TRBV5-1	CASSLDGGWSDTQYF	TGCGCCAGCAGCTTGGATGGGGGGTGGTCAGATACGCAGTATTTT
.	TRBJ2-1	.	TRBV28	CASRDNVEQFF	TGTGCCAGCAGGGACAATGTTGAGCAGTTCTTC